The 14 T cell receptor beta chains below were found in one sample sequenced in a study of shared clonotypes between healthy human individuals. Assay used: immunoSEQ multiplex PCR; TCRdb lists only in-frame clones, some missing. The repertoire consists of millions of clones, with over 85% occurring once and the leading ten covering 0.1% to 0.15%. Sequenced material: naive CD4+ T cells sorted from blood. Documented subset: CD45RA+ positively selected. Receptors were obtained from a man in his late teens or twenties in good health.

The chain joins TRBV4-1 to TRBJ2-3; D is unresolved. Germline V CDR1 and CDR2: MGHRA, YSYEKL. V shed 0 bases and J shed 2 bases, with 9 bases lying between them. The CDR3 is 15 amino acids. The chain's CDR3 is CASSQEWRNTDTQYF. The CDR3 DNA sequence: TGCGCCAGCAGCCAAGAATGGCGGAACACAGATACGCAGTATTTT.

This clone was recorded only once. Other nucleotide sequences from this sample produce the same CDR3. The CDR3 is CASSLERSSYEQYF. The CDR3 bases are TGCGCCAGCAGCTTGGAGCGCAGCTCCTACGAGCAGTACTTC. The chain joins TRBV5-1 to TRBJ2-7; unclear D gene. The V gene lost 0 bases and the J gene lost 0 bases, with 7 bases spanning the gap. CDR1 and CDR2 from the germline V gene are SGHRS and YFSETQ. The CDR3 covers 14 residues.

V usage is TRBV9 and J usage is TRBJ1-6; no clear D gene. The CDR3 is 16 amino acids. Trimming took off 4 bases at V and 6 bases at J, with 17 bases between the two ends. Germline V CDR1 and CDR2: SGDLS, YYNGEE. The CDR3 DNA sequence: TGTGCCAGCAGCCCCCAACCCGGACTGCCTAATTCACCCCTCCACTTT. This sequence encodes CASSPQPGLPNSPLHF.

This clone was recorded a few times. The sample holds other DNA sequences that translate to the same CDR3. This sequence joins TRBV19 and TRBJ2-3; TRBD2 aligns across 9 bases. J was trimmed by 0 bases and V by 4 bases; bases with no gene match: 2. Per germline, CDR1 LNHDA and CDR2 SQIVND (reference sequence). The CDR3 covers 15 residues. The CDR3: CASSKTSGSTDTQYF. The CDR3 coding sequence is TGTGCCAGTAGTAAAACTAGCGGGAGCACAGATACGCAGTATTTT.

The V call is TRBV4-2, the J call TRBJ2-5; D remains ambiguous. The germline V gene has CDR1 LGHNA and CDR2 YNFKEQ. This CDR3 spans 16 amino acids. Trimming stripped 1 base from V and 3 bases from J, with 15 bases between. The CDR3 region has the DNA TGTGCCAGCAGCCAAGGGAACGTCGCTGGGGAAGAGACCCAGTACTTC. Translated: CASSQGNVAGEETQYF.

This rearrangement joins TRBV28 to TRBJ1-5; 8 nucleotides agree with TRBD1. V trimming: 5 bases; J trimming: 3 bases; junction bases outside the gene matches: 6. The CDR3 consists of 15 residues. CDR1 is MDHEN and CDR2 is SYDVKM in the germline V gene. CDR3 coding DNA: TGTGCCAGCAGTCAACCGGGACAGGTCAATCAGCCCCAGCATTTT. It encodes CASSQPGQVNQPQHF.

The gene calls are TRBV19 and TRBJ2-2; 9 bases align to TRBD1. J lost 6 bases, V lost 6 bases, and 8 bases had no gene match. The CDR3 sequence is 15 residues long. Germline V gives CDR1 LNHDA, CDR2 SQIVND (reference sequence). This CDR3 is CASSHRDRVPGELFF. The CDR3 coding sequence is TGTGCCAGTAGCCACCGGGACAGGGTACCCGGGGAGCTGTTTTTT.

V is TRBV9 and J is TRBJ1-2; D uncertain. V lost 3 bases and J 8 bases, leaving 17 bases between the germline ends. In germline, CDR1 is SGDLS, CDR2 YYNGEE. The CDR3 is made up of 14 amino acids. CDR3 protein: CASSALPGLRGYTF. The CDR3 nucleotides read TGTGCCAGCAGCGCTTTGCCGGGGTTAAGGGGCTACACCTTC.

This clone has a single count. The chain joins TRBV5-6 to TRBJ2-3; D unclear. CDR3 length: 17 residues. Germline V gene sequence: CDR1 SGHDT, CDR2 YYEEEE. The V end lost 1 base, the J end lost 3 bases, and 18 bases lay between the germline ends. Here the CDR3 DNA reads TGTGCCAGCAGCTTGAGGTGGCTAGAGCCAAGAACAGATACGCAGTATTTT. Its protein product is CASSLRWLEPRTDTQYF.

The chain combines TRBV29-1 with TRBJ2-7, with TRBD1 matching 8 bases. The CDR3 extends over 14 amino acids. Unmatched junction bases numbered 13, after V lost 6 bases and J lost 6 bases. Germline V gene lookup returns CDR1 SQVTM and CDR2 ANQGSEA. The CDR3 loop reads CSVEPLGQGGEQYF. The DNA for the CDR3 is TGCAGCGTCGAACCCCTAGGACAGGGAGGCGAGCAGTACTTC.

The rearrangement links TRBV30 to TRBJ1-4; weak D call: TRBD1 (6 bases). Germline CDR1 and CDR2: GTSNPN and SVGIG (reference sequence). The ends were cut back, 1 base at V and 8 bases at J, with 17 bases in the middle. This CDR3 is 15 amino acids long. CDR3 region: CAWSGGGAVYEKLFF. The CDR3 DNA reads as TGTGCCTGGAGTGGCGGGGGGGCGGTGTACGAAAAACTGTTTTTT.

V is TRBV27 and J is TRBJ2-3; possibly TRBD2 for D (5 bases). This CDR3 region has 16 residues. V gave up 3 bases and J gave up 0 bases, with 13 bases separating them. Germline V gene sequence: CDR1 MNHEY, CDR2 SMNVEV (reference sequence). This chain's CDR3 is CASSFDYPPSTDTQYF. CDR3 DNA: TGTGCCAGCAGTTTCGACTACCCTCCCAGCACAGATACGCAGTATTTT.

The CDR3 loop is CASSFETGVTTGELFF. In DNA form, the CDR3 reads TGCGCCAGCAGCTTCGAGACGGGGGTGACCACCGGGGAGCTGTTTTTT. This rearrangement joins TRBV5-1 to TRBJ2-2, with TRBD2 as a possible D gene (6 bases). The germline V gene has CDR1 SGHRS and CDR2 YFSETQ. CDR3 size: 16 residues. V gave up 2 bases and J gave up 4 bases, with 15 bases separating them.

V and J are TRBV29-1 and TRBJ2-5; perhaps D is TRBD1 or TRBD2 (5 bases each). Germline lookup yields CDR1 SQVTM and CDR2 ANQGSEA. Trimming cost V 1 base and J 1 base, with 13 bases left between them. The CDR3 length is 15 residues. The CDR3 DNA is TGCAGCGTTGAAGCGGGACCCGGGGCCCAAGAGACCCAGTACTTC. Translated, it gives CSVEAGPGAQETQYF.